This note documents a single T cell receptor beta chain sequence. Its recognized antigen is unknown. No much larger clone is present one base from it, and per-base qualities are unavailable. V loses 4 bases at its end and J loses 4 bases; junction bases beyond the gene matches: 13. CDR1 KGHDR and CDR2 SFDVKD are derived from the germline V gene. The CDR3 sequence holds 18 residues, the cysteine and phenylalanine included. Only the CDR3 part of the read is kept: 54 bases, read in frame from the first base. In the ophthalmopathy patients, disease was moderately to severely active, with a Clinical Activity Score of 3 or more, a NOSPECS grade of 4 or more, and a duration of less than 3 months. Any patient with an uncontrolled infection, another autoimmune disease, pregnancy or lactation was excluded. Clinical symptoms, serum thyroxine and TRAb, thyroid ultrasound, and orbital computed tomography formed the basis for the diagnoses. PBMCs were isolated from 8 to 10 ml of fresh peripheral blood by Ficoll-Paque density gradient centrifugation. Total RNA was extracted with Trizol reagent, and quality was checked on an Agilent 2100 Bioanalyzer.

This specimen belongs to a study of T cells in Graves' hyperthyroidism and ophthalmopathy (dated by TCRdb to between 2017 and 2020). The study in broad terms: Peripheral blood samples were taken at the time of initial diagnosis, prior to any treatment. The roughly 100 discovery patients were divided at random into training and test sets in a 7:3 ratio. Prospective prediction of ophthalmopathy was tested in an independent validation cohort of fewer than 20 hyperthyroidism patients and 17 patients who later progressed to ophthalmopathy. In addition, the study compared T-cell repertoires in thyroid tissue and in blood from 6 or 7 Graves' hyperthyroidism patients. According to the paper, TCR Vbeta CDR3 sequencing was carried out on 120 to 150 peripheral blood samples, which came from 40 to 45 ophthalmopathy, 75 or so hyperthyroidism and roughly 17 progressor patients. To identify TCR V-J signatures that set the groups apart, the researchers used a discovery cohort of 100 patients, made up of around 42 with Graves' ophthalmopathy and 57 with stable Graves' hyperthyroidism. After blood sampling, hyperthyroidism patients were treated with methimazole at a starting dose of 30 mg daily, and ophthalmopathy patients were treated with high-dose intravenous methylprednisolone.

TCR beta CDR3 regions were amplified from RNA transcripts. The first round of RT-PCR for the TCR CDR3 was performed with the HTBI primer set and the Qiagen OneStep RT-PCR kit. The libraries were constructed in a second round of multiplex PCR and then size-selected and purified. The libraries were sequenced on an Illumina HiSeq2000 using paired-end 100 bp reads. The original methods were these. SOAPnuke was used to process the raw data, throwing out any read that contained adapters or uncalled bases, had a mean Phred below 15, or lacked an exact constant-primer or identifier match. COPE v1.2.5 was used to merge high-quality paired reads, and clonotypes were defined as unique nucleotide sequences. MiTCR v1.1 was used to align the clonotypes against IMGT TRBV, TRBD and TRBJ reference segments. Only V-J combinations with frequency above 0.0001, covering approximately 99% of repertoires, were analysed. A TCS score was defined as the ratio between F50 (clonal expansion) and ExV (chaos), using BLOSUM62-based TCRdist between CDR3 peptides within each V-J. Welch's t-statistics and random forest reduced around 510 V-J features to roughly 13, which were used in a naive Bayes classifier (R e1071). TCRdb reran the public reads through fastp at Q25 and MiXCR, keeping productive beta chains. Every entry covers one CDR3 protein and lists the most common genes and DNA from its rows. The V and J calls come from TCRdb's annotation, not from the publication. The sample data list about 260,000 distinct CDR3 sequences, and 20% to 25% of these were observed just once. The ten largest clones represent roughly 60% of the sample.

The full study reports these points: Most expanded thyroid clonotypes (frequency above 0.001) were also detected in blood, a finding suggesting that blood repertoires may reflect thyroid immune responses. In validation, the model predicted progression to ophthalmopathy with roughly 66% sensitivity and less than 80% specificity, a median of around six months before onset. No statistical method was used to set the sample size in advance, and investigators knew the group allocation. Ophthalmopathy was separated from stable hyperthyroidism by a 13 V-J signature model, with over 85% sensitivity and 81% to 82% specificity obtained in cross-validation and 80%/75% obtained in testing.

Recombination connected TRBV24-1 to TRBJ1-2; the central 11 bases match TRBD1. This TCR came from a man aged 25 to 45 with Graves' ophthalmopathy. The sample comprised blood. The nucleotides read TGTGCCACCAGTGACCCGGACAGGGGGCGTTCTGGATTCTATGGCTACACCTTC. This gives the protein CATSDPDRGRSGFYGYTF.